The 7 T cell receptor beta chains reported below all come from one sample, sequenced in a study of CD8 T cells in ankylosing spondylitis. TCRdb re-called the 5' RACE reads with MiXCR, one entry per CDR3 protein. The sample lists 150,000 to 200,000 distinct CDR3 sequences, around a tenth seen once, with roughly 29% in the top ten. Sample: blood, either unsorted or a sorted T cell fraction (not recorded which). Every receptor here comes from a male donor with ankylosing spondylitis or in good health (not recorded which).

This clonotype showed up many times. The junction and the germline gene differ at one end; a read error may be behind it. This chain connects TRBV5-1 to TRBJ2-3; D may be TRBD1 or TRBD2 (5 bases each). This CDR3 has 15 amino acids. Looked up from germline, CDR1 is SGHRS and CDR2 is YFSETQ. CDR3 sequence (DNA): TGCGCCAGCAGCTTGGAGTCCGGGGCAGTGGATACGCCGTATTTT. This translates into CASSLESGAVDTPYF.

This clonotype was seen repeatedly, ten times or more. The J gene is TRBJ2-7, the V gene TRBV29-1; 9 nucleotides align to TRBD1. CDR3 length: 16 residues. The V and J ends lost 2 bases and 0 bases, in that order; junction bases with no gene match: 8. Germline CDR1 is SQVTM and CDR2 is ANQGSEA. Here the CDR3 DNA reads TGCAGCGTTGAATTCACCGGGACAGGGAGCTCCTACGAGCAGTACTTC. Its translation is CSVEFTGTGSSYEQYF.

This chain joins TRBV7-2 and TRBJ2-7, with D unclear. V was pared by 1 base and J by 2 bases, with 9 bases between. Germline assignment: CDR1 SGHTA and CDR2 FQGNSA. The CDR3 has 14 residues. CDR3 DNA: TGTGCCAGCAGCTTAGGTCTCCTACCCTACGAGCAGTACTTC. Encoded protein: CASSLGLLPYEQYF.

This clonotype showed up many times. The chain is built from TRBV27 and TRBJ2-2, with a possible D match to TRBD1 (6 bases). The V gene's germline CDR1 is MNHEY and CDR2 SMNVEV (reference sequence). The CDR3 has 17 amino acids. V was trimmed by 0 bases and J by 5 bases, leaving 16 bases between them. CDR3 nucleotide sequence: TGTGCCAGCAGTTTATCCTCCAGGGGTGGGGATACCGGGGAGCTGTTTTTT. This translates into CASSLSSRGGDTGELFF.

The chain combines TRBV18 with TRBJ2-1; 12 bases match TRBD2. This CDR3 contains 13 residues. The V gene end was trimmed by 3 bases and the J gene end by 13 bases; junction bases not matched to a gene: 4. CDR1 is KGHSH and CDR2 is LQKENI in the germline V gene. Here the CDR3 DNA reads TGTGCCAGCTCACCTCCTAGCGGGGGGGCTCAGTTCTTC. Its protein is CASSPPSGGAQFF.

This chain uses TRBV28 with TRBJ2-7; the D gene could be TRBD1 or TRBD2 (6 bases each). CDR1 and CDR2 (germline): MDHEN, SYDVKM. The CDR3 spans 15 residues. Between the trimmed V and J ends, which lost 5 bases and 1 base, there was a span of 15 bases. The CDR3 sequence is CASSQVGAGSYEQYF. The CDR3 DNA reads TGTGCCAGCAGTCAGGTGGGGGCGGGGTCCTACGAGCAGTACTTC.

This clonotype was found many times. This rearrangement joins TRBV6-5 to TRBJ2-7, with TRBD1 matching over 9 bases. The V gene end was trimmed by 0 bases and the J gene end by 0 bases; junction bases not matched to a gene: 0. Per germline, CDR1 MNHEY and CDR2 SVGAGI. The CDR3 consists of 15 residues. CDR3 sequence reads: CASSYSQGASYEQYF. In DNA, the CDR3 is TGTGCCAGCAGTTACTCACAGGGGGCCTCCTACGAGCAGTACTTC.